One sample yielded the 7 T cell receptor beta chains listed below, sequenced in a study of blood T cell repertoires in COVID-19. Libraries were prepared by immunoSEQ multiplex PCR; TCRdb keeps only in-frame clonotypes and omits some of them. The sample has roughly 90,000 clones; about 80% are singletons. Material for sequencing was peripheral blood. These receptors originate from a human donor in a cohort sampled during active COVID-19.

The V and J genes are TRBV2 and TRBJ1-3; D is undetermined. Deletions cut 6 bases from V and 0 bases from J, with 6 bases between. The CDR3 has 13 amino acids. The germline V gene has CDR1 SNHLY and CDR2 FYNNEI. CDR3 loop: CASRVASGNTIYF. In nucleotides, the CDR3 is TGTGCCAGCAGGGTGGCCTCTGGAAACACCATATATTTT.

The gene calls are TRBV3-1 (or the pseudogene TRBV3-2) and TRBJ1-1, with 8 bases identical to TRBD1. The CDR3 covers 16 residues. Germline CDR1 and CDR2: LGHDT and YNNKEL (reference sequence). V trimming: 1 base; J trimming: 4 bases; junction bases outside the gene matches: 8. CDR3 region: CASSQGQGRYSTEAFF. CDR3 sequence (DNA): TGTGCCAGCAGCCAAGGACAGGGGAGGTATAGCACTGAAGCTTTCTTT.

V and J are TRBV19 and TRBJ2-7, with TRBD2 identical over 11 bases. Germline loops: CDR1 LNHDA, CDR2 SQIVND (reference sequence). J lost 4 bases, V lost 4 bases, and 12 bases had no gene match. This CDR3 comprises 17 residues. CDR3 nucleotides: TGTGCCAGTAGTAGTCCTAGCGGGAGGCCCGGGGATTACGAGCAGTACTTC. This gives the protein CASSSPSGRPGDYEQYF.

The rearrangement uses TRBV14 and TRBJ1-1; TRBD1 agrees at 7 bases. Germline trimming cut 6 bases from V and 2 bases from J; bases unmatched to any gene: 3. Germline CDR1 SGHDN, CDR2 FVKESK. CDR3 length equals 13 residues. CDR3 DNA: TGTGCCAGCAGAGGACAGGTAAACACTGAAGCTTTCTTT. The encoded protein is CASRGQVNTEAFF.

V usage is TRBV6-6 and J usage is TRBJ1-1; tentatively, D is TRBD1 (6 bases). CDR1 and CDR2 from the germline V gene are MNHNY and SVGAGI (reference sequence). The CDR3 contains 16 residues. Trimming removed 0 bases at V and 4 bases at J, with 15 bases between. The CDR3 region has the DNA TGTGCCAGCAGTTACTCGAGCGGGGGCGTTCGCACTGAAGCTTTCTTT. It specifies CASSYSSGGVRTEAFF.

J is TRBJ2-3 and V is TRBV11-2; D possibly corresponds to TRBD2 (6 bases). V lost 5 bases and J 8 bases, leaving 14 bases between the germline ends. CDR1 and CDR2 (germline): SGHAT, FQNNGV. This CDR3 region has 13 residues. CDR3 loop: CASSVMTSGTQYF. For the CDR3, the DNA is TGTGCCAGCAGCGTAATGACTAGTGGTACGCAGTATTTT.

V usage is TRBV3-1 (or the pseudogene TRBV3-2) and J usage is TRBJ1-4; D possibly corresponds to TRBD1 (6 bases). V lost 1 base and J 8 bases, leaving 14 bases between the germline ends. The CDR3 consists of 15 residues. Per germline, CDR1 LGHDT and CDR2 YNNKEL (reference sequence). CDR3 DNA: TGTGCCAGCAGCCAAGGCGGGCGGGGGGGCGAAAAACTGTTTTTT. Amino acid sequence: CASSQGGRGGEKLFF.